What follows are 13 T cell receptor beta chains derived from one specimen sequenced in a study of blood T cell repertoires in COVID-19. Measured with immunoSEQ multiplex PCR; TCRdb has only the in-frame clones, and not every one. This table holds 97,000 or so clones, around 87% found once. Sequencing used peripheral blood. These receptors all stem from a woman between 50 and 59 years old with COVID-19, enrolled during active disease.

The CDR3 here is CASRQTGGLETQYF. The CDR3 nucleotides read TGTGCCAGCAGACAAACGGGGGGCTTGGAGACCCAGTACTTC. The genes are TRBV11-3 and TRBJ2-5; D is possibly TRBD2 (7 bases). Germline V CDR1 and CDR2: SGHNT, YENEEA. The length of the CDR3 is 14 residues. Deletions cut 6 bases from V and 5 bases from J, with 16 bases between.

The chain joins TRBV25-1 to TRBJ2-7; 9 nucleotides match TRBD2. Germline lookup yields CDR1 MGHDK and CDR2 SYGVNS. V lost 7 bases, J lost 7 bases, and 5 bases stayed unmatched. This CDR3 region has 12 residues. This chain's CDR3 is CASTPSGGEQYF. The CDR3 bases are TGTGCCAGCACCCCGAGCGGGGGGGAGCAGTACTTC.

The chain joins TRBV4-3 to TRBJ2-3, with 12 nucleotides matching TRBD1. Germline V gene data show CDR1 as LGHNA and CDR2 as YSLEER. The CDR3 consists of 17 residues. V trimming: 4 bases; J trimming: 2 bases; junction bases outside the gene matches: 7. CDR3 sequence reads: CASSPSMGQGATDTQYF. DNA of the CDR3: TGCGCCAGCAGCCCAAGCATGGGACAGGGGGCCACAGATACGCAGTATTTT.

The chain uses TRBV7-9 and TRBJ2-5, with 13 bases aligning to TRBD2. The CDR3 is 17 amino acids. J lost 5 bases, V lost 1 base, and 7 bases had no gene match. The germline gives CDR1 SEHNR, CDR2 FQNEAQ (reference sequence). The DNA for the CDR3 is TGTGCCAGCAGCTTAGGATCCACTAGCGGGGGGGCCGAGACCCAGTACTTC. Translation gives CASSLGSTSGGAETQYF.

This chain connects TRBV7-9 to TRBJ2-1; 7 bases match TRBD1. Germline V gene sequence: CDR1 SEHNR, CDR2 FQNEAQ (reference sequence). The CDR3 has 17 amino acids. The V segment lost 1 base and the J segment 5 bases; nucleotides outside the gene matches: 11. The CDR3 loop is CASSLGRWDSSDNEQFF. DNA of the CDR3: TGTGCCAGCAGCTTAGGGAGATGGGACAGCTCGGACAATGAGCAGTTCTTC.

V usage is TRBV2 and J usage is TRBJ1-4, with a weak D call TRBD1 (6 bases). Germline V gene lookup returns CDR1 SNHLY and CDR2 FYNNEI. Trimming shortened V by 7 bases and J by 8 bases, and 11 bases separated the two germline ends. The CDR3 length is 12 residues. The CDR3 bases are TGTGCCAGCAACAGGGTGGGAGAAAAACTGTTTTTT. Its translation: CASNRVGEKLFF.

In DNA form, the CDR3 reads TGCAGTGCTAGTGTAGCGGGGGGCCGGACCACAGCAGATACGCAGTATTTT. It codes for CSASVAGGRTTADTQYF. The J gene is TRBJ2-3, the V gene TRBV20-1; 10 nucleotides align to TRBD2. The CDR3 extends over 17 amino acids. V was pared by 3 bases and J by 4 bases, with 13 bases of the junction left unmatched. From germline, CDR1 is DFQATT and CDR2 SNEGSKA (reference sequence).

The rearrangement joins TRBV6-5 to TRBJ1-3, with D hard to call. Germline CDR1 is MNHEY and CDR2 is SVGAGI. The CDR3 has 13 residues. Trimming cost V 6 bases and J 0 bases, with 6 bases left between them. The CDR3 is CASRRSSGNTIYF. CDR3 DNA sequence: TGTGCCAGCAGGAGGTCCTCTGGAAACACCATATATTTT.

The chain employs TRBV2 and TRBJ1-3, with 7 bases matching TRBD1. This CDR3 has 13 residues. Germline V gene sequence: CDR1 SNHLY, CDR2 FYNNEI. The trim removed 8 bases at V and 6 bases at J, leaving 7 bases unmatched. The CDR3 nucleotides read TGTGCCAGCCTGGGACAGCCCGAAAACACCATATATTTT. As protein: CASLGQPENTIYF.

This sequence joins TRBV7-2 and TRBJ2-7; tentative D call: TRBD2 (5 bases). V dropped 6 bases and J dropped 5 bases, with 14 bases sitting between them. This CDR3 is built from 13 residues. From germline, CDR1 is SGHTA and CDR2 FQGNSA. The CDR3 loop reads CASSFMGSHEQYF. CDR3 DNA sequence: TGTGCCAGCAGTTTTATGGGGAGCCACGAGCAGTACTTC.

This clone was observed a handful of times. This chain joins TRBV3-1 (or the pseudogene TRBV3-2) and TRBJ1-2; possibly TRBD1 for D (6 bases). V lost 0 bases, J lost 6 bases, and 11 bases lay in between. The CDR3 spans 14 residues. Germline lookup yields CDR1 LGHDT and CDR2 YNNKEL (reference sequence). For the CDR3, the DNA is TGTGCCAGCAGCCAAGACACACAGGGCCATGGCTACACCTTC. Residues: CASSQDTQGHGYTF.

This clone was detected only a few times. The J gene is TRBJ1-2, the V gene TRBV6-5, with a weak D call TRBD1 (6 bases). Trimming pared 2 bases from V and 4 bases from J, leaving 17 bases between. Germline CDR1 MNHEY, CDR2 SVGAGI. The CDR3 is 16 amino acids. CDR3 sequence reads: CASSYRAGARSYGYTF. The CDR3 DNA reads TGTGCCAGCAGTTACCGGGCAGGGGCGCGCAGCTATGGCTACACCTTC.

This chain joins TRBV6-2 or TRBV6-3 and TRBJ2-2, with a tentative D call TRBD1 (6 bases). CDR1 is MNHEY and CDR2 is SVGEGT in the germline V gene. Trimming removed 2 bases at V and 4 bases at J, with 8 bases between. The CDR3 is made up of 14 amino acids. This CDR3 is CASSYGGGTGELFF. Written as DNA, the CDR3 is TGTGCCAGCAGTTACGGGGGCGGCACCGGGGAGCTGTTTTTT.